This TCR beta chain was recovered during a study of PD-L1 blockade in urothelial cancer. In the study overall: Researchers looked at the blood 3 weeks (second dose) and 6 weeks after treatment began. The median T cell count in blood samples was roughly 140,000. General observations from the study: The study found that durable-benefit patients expanded tumor-associated blood clones more at 3 weeks.

Sample time point: pretreatment peripheral blood. Each patient contributed between 1 and 8 total time points of blood mononuclear cells, pretreatment and during treatment. V was trimmed by 5 bases and J by 6 bases, leaving 10 bases between them. Germline CDR1 is LNHDA and CDR2 is SQIVND (reference sequence). The CDR3 is 13 amino acids. About this clone itself: What it binds is not known.

The method was immunoSEQ multiplex PCR; TCRdb's version includes in-frame clones alone and lacks a portion of them. The sample consists of 30,000 to 50,000 clones, approximately 89% of them appearing once. The V and J genes are TRBV19 and TRBJ2-2, with a possible D match to TRBD2 (5 bases). The receptor comes from an older woman with urothelial cancer. The material was PBMCs, obtained around atezolizumab (anti-PD-L1) treatment. The CDR3 here is CASSRESSGELFF. In nucleotides, the CDR3 is TGTGCCAGTAGTCGGGAATCGTCCGGGGAGCTGTTTTTT.